Shown below are 13 T cell receptor beta chains from a single sample sequenced in a study of OX40 agonist ivuxolimab in advanced cancers. The assay was immunoSEQ multiplex PCR, and TCRdb's table has in-frame clones only and misses some. This table has 50,000 to 75,000 clones, roughly 90% appearing once. Material: CD4+ or CD8+ T cells sorted from blood, obtained in a trial of the OX40 agonist ivuxolimab. The receptors were gathered from an adult with an advanced solid tumor such as melanoma, head and neck, liver or kidney cancer.

The table lists this clone with a few counts. The chain uses TRBV11-3 and TRBJ1-1, with 7 bases matching TRBD1. The germline CDR1 and CDR2 sequences are SGHNT and YENEEA. J lost 1 base, V lost 5 bases, and 4 bases had no gene match. This CDR3 is built from 14 residues. The CDR3 DNA follows: TGTGCCAGCAGCGAGGGACAGCCGAACACTGAAGCTTTCTTT. Protein sequence: CASSEGQPNTEAFF.

This clone has only a few counts. The chain has TRBV13 and TRBJ2-3; TRBD1 aligns across 7 bases. Unmatched junction bases numbered 7, after V lost 5 bases and J lost 2 bases. Germline V gene lookup returns CDR1 PRHDT and CDR2 FYEKMQ (reference sequence). This CDR3 spans 15 amino acids. CDR3 sequence (DNA): TGTGCCAGCAGCCTATTTAGGGGGCCCACAGATACGCAGTATTTT. It specifies CASSLFRGPTDTQYF.

The V and J genes are TRBV18 and TRBJ2-2, with 11 bases that match TRBD2. This CDR3 spans 14 amino acids. Trimming cost V 4 bases and J 5 bases; bases outside gene matches: 0. The V gene's germline CDR1 is KGHSH and CDR2 LQKENI. The DNA for the CDR3 is TGTGCCAGCTCACGACTAGCGGGAACCGGGGAGCTGTTTTTT. Residues: CASSRLAGTGELFF.

The chain joins TRBV9 to TRBJ1-1; 7 bases agree with TRBD1. CDR1 and CDR2 from the germline V gene are SGDLS and YYNGEE. CDR3 length: 15 amino acids. Trimming removed 0 bases from V and 5 bases from J; junction bases left unmatched: 7. CDR3 amino acids: CASSVGVGGRTEAFF. For the CDR3, the DNA is TGTGCCAGCAGCGTAGGGGTAGGGGGCAGGACTGAAGCTTTCTTT.

J is TRBJ2-5 and V is TRBV29-1; D might be TRBD2 (5 bases). Trimming removed 6 bases from V and 1 base from J, with 12 bases in between. The CDR3 is made up of 13 amino acids. The V gene's germline CDR1 is SQVTM and CDR2 ANQGSEA. The CDR3 region has the DNA TGCAGCGTGAGGGCCCTAGTCCAAGAGACCCAGTACTTC. It codes for CSVRALVQETQYF.

V gene TRBV18 combines with J gene TRBJ2-1; tentatively, D is TRBD1 (6 bases). Per the germline V gene, CDR1 is KGHSH and CDR2 is LQKENI. The CDR3 has 15 amino acids. Deletions cut 2 bases from V and 1 base from J, with 9 bases between. CDR3: CASSPGDISYNEQFF. The DNA for the CDR3 is TGTGCCAGCTCACCAGGGGACATTTCCTACAATGAGCAGTTCTTC. Full variable domain (remainder filled in from reference TRBV18 and TRBJ2-1): NAGVMQNPRHLVRRRGQEARLRCSPMKGHSHVYWYRQLPEEGLKFMVYLQKENIIDESGMPKERFSAEFPKEGPSILRIQQVVRGDSAAYFCASSPGDISYNEQFFGPGTRLTVL.

The chain links TRBV27 to TRBJ2-3; 14 bases line up with TRBD2. The CDR3 is made up of 14 amino acids. Germline CDR1 MNHEY, CDR2 SMNVEV (reference sequence). The junction had 0 bases not matched to a gene; V was cut back by 6 bases and J by 4 bases. The CDR3: CASRTSGRADTQYF. CDR3 coding DNA: TGTGCCAGCAGGACTAGCGGGAGGGCAGATACGCAGTATTTT.

The chain recombines TRBV21-1 with TRBJ2-6; the tabulated D call, TRBD1, remains unverified against the DNA. TRBV21-1 is a listed pseudogene. CDR3 length: 15 amino acids. The CDR3, as DNA: TGTGCCAGCAGATCACAACAAAGTCGGGCCAACGTCCTGACTTTC. Protein sequence: CASRSQQSRANVLTF.

V usage is TRBV28 and J usage is TRBJ1-4, with D unresolved. This CDR3 comprises 10 residues. The germline V and J ends were trimmed by 8 bases and 12 bases, with 10 bases remaining between them. The germline gives CDR1 MDHEN, CDR2 SYDVKM. The CDR3 spells CASGTRELFF. In DNA, the CDR3 is TGTGCCAGCGGAACGAGGGAACTGTTTTTT.

The chain recombines TRBV2 with TRBJ1-2; 11 positions match TRBD1. The germline CDR1 and CDR2 sequences are SNHLY and FYNNEI. The CDR3 is made up of 14 amino acids. V was pared by 8 bases and J by 3 bases, with 5 bases of the junction left unmatched. The CDR3, as DNA: TGTGCCAGCCTCCGGGACAGGGGGGACTATGGCTACACCTTC. It encodes CASLRDRGDYGYTF.

The rearrangement uses TRBV7-2 and TRBJ1-1; D is perhaps TRBD1 (6 bases). Germline V gene sequence: CDR1 SGHTA, CDR2 FQGNSA. The CDR3 spans 16 residues. Trimming removed 5 bases at V and 5 bases at J, with 21 bases between. DNA for the CDR3: TGTGCCAGCAGCGTAAAGGGGGTAGGGTTAGGGACTGAAGCTTTCTTT. Protein sequence: CASSVKGVGLGTEAFF.

This chain uses TRBV18 with TRBJ1-2; D unresolved. The length of the CDR3 is 14 residues. The V end was cut by 3 bases, the J end by 8 bases, with 16 bases between. The V gene's germline CDR1 is KGHSH and CDR2 LQKENI. This chain's CDR3 is CASSPEQQLRGYTF. The DNA for the CDR3 is TGTGCCAGCTCACCGGAACAGCAGCTTCGGGGCTACACCTTC.

This clone was seen a single time. The chain employs TRBV6-5 and TRBJ2-2; TRBD1 matches 7 bases. This CDR3 is built from 13 residues. CDR1 and CDR2 from the germline V gene are MNHEY and SVGAGI. Trimming took 8 bases from V and 1 from J; bases not matched to a gene: 1. The CDR3 reads CASRTGNTGELFF. The CDR3 coding sequence is TGTGCCAGCCGGACAGGGAACACCGGGGAGCTGTTTTTT.